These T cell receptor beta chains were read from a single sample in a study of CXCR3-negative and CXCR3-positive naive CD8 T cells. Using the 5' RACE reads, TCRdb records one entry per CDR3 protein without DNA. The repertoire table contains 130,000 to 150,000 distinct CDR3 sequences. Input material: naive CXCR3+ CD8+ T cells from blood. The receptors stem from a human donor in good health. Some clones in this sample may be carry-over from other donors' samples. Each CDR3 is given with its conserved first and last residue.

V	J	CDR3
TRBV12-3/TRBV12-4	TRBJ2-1	CASSPGGDNEQFF
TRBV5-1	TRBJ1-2	CASSLEGGYTF
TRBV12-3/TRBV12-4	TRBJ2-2	CASSLAGTDNTGELFF
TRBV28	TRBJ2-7	CASSAIPHYEQYF
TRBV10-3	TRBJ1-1	CAISNLQGDLTEAFF
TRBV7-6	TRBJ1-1	CASSSGQGNTEAFF
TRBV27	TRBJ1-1	CASSDRAPHTNTEAFF
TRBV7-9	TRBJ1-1	CASSQRDSYTEAFF
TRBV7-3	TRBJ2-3	CASSPAGEWDTQYF
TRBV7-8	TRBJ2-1	CASTPGDFSYNEQFF
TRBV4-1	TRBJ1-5	CASSRGTGSDQPQHF
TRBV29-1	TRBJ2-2	CSVEDIPGTGDTGELFF
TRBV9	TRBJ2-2	CASSVTGQGSGELFF
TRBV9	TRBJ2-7	CASSPEPGTPYEQYF
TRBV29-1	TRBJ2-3	CSVEVPEGDTQYF
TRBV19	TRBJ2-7	CASRSGTGPYEQYF
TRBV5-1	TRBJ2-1	CASSLGLAGYNEQFF
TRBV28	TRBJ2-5	CASTSDRAGRRAETQYF
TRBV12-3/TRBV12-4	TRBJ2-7	CASSLTTYEQYF
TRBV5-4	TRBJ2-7	CASSLAGRELYEQYF
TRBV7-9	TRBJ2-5	CASSSPPGPDAKTRYF
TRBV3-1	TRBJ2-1	CASSPGTSYNEQFF
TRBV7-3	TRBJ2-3	CASSLKRTDTQYF
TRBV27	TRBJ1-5	CASSPRDNQPQHF
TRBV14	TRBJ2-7	CASSQWENYEQYF
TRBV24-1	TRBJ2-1	CATSDSASGTSYNEQFF
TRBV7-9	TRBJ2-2	CASSPRDRAGELFF
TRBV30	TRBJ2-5	CARTSGAQETQYF
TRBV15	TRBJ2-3	CATSQNAWDTQYF
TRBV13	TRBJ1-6	CASTRRSYNSPLHF
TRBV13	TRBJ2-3	CASSRRGTDTQYF
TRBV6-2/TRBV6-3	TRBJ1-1	CASSYSEGRRYEAFF
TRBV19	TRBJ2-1	CASSMASSFYNEQFF
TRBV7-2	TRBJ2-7	CASSSGQLPSYEQYF
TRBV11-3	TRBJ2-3	CASSLETPDTQYF
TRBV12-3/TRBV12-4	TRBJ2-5	CASSIPRETQYF
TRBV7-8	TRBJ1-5	CASSLGNGLGPNQPQHF
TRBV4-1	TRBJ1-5	CASSQEGQDNQPQHF
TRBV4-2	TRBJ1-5	CASSQGWNQPQHF
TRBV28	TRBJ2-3	CASSSPPAGGIADTQYF
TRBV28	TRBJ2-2	CASSFVPTATRTGELFF
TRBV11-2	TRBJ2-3	CASSSQEEVTDTQYF
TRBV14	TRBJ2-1	CASSQDYWTDTYNEQFF
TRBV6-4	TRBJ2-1	CASSGFNNEQFF
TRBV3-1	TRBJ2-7	CASSQPLMAEQYF
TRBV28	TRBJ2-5	CASSLAGGMRVETQYF
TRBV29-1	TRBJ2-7	CSVQESYEQYF
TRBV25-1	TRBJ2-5	CASSEYIVSETQYF
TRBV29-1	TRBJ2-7	CSVEIQGNEQYF
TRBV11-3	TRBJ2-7	CASSHEDRGWSYEQYF
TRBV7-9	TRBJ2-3	CASSFAGAGYDTQYF
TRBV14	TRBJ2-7	CASSQWTGDDEQYF
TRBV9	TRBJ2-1	CASSEGSYNEQFF